One TCR beta chain is described in this entry. These data are taken from a study of blood T cell repertoires in COVID-19. This table comes from immunoSEQ multiplex PCR, and its TCRdb copy is limited to in-frame clones, with some not included. The data hold about 150,000 clones, with over 75% observed a single time. The CDR3 has 12 residues. Germline V gives CDR1 SGHDT, CDR2 YYEEEE. V was pared by 2 bases and J by 3 bases, with 5 bases between. Sample: peripheral blood. The V call is TRBV5-6, the J call TRBJ1-1, with D unclear. The receptor's source is a woman aged 50 to 65 with acute or convalescent COVID-19. The CDR3 spells CASSFGYTEAFF. The CDR3 bases are TGTGCCAGCAGCTTCGGGTACACTGAAGCTTTCTTT.